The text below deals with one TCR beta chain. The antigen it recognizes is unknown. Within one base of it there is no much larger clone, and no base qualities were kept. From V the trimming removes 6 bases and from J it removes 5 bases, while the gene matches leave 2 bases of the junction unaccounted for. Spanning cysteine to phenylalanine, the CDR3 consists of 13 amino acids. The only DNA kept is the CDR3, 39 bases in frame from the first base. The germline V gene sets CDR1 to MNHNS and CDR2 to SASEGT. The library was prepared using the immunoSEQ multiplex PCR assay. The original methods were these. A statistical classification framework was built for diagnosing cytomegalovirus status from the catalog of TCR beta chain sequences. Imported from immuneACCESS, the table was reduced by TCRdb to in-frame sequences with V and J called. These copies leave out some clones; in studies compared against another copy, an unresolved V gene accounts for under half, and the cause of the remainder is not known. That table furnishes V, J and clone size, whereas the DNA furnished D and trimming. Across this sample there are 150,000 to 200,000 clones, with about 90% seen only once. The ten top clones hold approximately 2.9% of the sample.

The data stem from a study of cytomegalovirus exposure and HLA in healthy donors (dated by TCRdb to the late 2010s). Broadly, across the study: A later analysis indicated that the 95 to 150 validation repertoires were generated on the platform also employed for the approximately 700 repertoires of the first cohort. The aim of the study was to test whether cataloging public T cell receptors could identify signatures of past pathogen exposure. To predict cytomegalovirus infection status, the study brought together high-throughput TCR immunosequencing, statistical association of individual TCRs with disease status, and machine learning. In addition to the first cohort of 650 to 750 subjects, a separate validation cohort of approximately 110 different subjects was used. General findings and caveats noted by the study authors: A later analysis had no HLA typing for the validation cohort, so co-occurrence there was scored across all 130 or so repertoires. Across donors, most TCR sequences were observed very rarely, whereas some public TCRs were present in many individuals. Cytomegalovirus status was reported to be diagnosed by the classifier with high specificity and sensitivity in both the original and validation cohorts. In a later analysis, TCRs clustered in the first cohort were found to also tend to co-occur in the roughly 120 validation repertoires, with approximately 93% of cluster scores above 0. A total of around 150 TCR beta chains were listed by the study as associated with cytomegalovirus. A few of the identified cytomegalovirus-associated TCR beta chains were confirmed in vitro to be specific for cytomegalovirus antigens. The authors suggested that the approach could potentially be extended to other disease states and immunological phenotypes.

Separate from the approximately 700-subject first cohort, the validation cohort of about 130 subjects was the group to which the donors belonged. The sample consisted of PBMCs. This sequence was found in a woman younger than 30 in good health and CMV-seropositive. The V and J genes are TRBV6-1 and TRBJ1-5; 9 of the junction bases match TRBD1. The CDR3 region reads CASSWTGDQPQHF. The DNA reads TGTGCCAGCAGCTGGACAGGGGATCAGCCCCAGCATTTT.